The clone carrying this T cell receptor (beta chain) appeared many times. These data come from a study of T-cell reconstitution after alpha-beta-depleted transplantation in children. Germline V gene sequence: CDR1 MNHEY, CDR2 SVGAGI. The CDR3 length is 15 residues. V shed 3 bases and J 5 bases; nucleotides not matched to a gene: 9. Library preparation (for TCRbeta) was performed with unique molecular identifiers. MiXCR, run by TCRdb on the PCR reads, gives a single entry per CDR3 protein. This sample has about 110,000 distinct CDR3 sequences, with around 6.4% found just once. This chain links TRBV6-5 with TRBJ1-2, with TRBD1 matching over 7 bases. The TCR comes from a male patient aged 2 to 9 who had a stem cell transplant for acute lymphoblastic leukemia, so the T cells may come from the graft donor. Sequencing used PBMCs, mostly from graft donor cells, obtained 360 days after TCRalphabeta/CD19-depleted stem cell transplant. The CDR3 DNA follows: TGTGCCAGCAGTTATGTCGGGACAGCAAATTATGGCTACACCTTC. Translating it yields CASSYVGTANYGYTF.